Ten or more counts support the clone carrying this TCR beta chain. As yet, its antigen is unknown. The sample originates from a study of shared clonotypes between healthy human individuals. Study-level results: Sequencing depth was predicted to influence how clonotypes are shared among donors. Lower generation probabilities were found for non-shared clonotypes than for those shared by all four donors. Rarefaction curves obtained for sorted subsets showed sequencing incomplete despite large depth.

Sorted-subset replicate PCRs used 150 to 250 ng of genomic DNA. This amount corresponded to 33,000 or so T cell genomes. Generated by immunoSEQ multiplex PCR, the TCRdb table keeps only in-frame clones and is missing some. The profile shows some 1,100,000 clones, 75% to 80% of them singletons. CDR1 and CDR2 (germline): LNHDA, SQIVND (reference sequence). This CDR3 is built from 16 residues. Trimming took off 7 bases at V and 3 bases at J, with 19 bases between the two ends. The rearrangement links TRBV19 to TRBJ2-1; D may be TRBD2 (5 bases). Input material: memory CD4+ T cells from PBMCs. The subset here: CD45RA-negative fraction. The clonotype originates from a man between 18 and 35 years old in good health. Some clones in this sample may be carry-over from other donors' samples. CDR3 in amino acids: CASTQYGGSNYNEQFF. In DNA, the CDR3 is TGTGCCAGTACCCAGTACGGAGGATCCAACTACAATGAGCAGTTCTTC.